This TCR beta chain was observed in a study of T cells in localized non-small cell lung cancer. Germline CDR1 reads SGHNT; CDR2 reads YENEEA. V shed 5 bases and J 10 bases; nucleotides not matched to a gene: 12. The CDR3 has 15 amino acids. This clone was counted between two and nine times. What it binds is unknown. General study findings and limits: With higher T cell density in blood came longer overall survival.

Assay used: immunoSEQ multiplex PCR; TCRdb lists only in-frame clones, some missing. The table lists 3,000 to 3,500 clones, approximately 30% of them singletons. The chain has TRBV11-3 and TRBJ2-1; TRBD2 matches at 9 bases. The sequences come from lung tumor tissue, collected before any cancer treatment. The TCR originated in a man aged 35 to 69 with stage III lung adenocarcinoma. The CDR3 region is CASSQVLAGYVEQFF. CDR3 DNA: TGTGCCAGCAGCCAAGTTCTAGCGGGGTACGTAGAGCAGTTCTTC.